The 13 T cell receptor beta chains below were found in one sample sequenced in a study of cytomegalovirus exposure and HLA in healthy donors. 13 Jbeta primers and 60 Vbeta primers were used for the PCR. The repertoire was sequenced with immunoSEQ multiplex PCR; TCRdb's copy has only in-frame clones and lacks some. The table lists 120,000 or so clones, more than 60% of them singletons. The sample comprised PBMCs. These receptors were taken from a woman between 40 and 55 years old in good health and CMV-seronegative.

The V call is TRBV27, the J call TRBJ2-7, with 9 bases identical to TRBD2. The trim removed 3 bases at V and 4 bases at J, leaving 13 bases unmatched. The CDR3 covers 17 residues. Germline assignment: CDR1 MNHEY and CDR2 SMNVEV (reference sequence). The DNA for the CDR3 is TGTGCCAGCAGTTTTTCTTCGGCTAGCGGGATTATTTACGAGCAGTACTTC. It codes for CASSFSSASGIIYEQYF.

The CDR3 is CASSGTVQETQYF. Written as DNA, the CDR3 is TGTGCCAGCTCCGGGACAGTCCAAGAGACCCAGTACTTC. V and J are TRBV2 and TRBJ2-5; 7 positions agree with TRBD1. This CDR3 region has 13 residues. The V segment lost 8 bases and the J segment 1 base; nucleotides outside the gene matches: 4. Germline CDR1 and CDR2: SNHLY and FYNNEI.

The chain joins TRBV7-3 to TRBJ2-5; 11 nucleotides agree with TRBD2. The CDR3 has 15 amino acids. V was pared by 4 bases and J by 2 bases, with 3 bases of the junction left unmatched. CDR1 SGHTA and CDR2 FQGTGA come from the germline V gene. The CDR3 loop reads CASSSIAGGQETQYF. As DNA, the CDR3 is TGTGCCAGCAGCTCCATAGCGGGGGGGCAAGAGACCCAGTACTTC.

The chain employs TRBV4-1 and TRBJ1-4; D uncertain. The CDR3 covers 15 residues. Germline assignment: CDR1 MGHRA and CDR2 YSYEKL. Trimming took 0 bases from V and 8 from J, leaving 13 bases between them. CDR3 sequence reads: CASSQEQQSGEKLFF. The CDR3, as DNA: TGCGCCAGCAGCCAAGAACAACAGAGCGGGGAAAAACTGTTTTTT.

The rearrangement joins TRBV7-9 to TRBJ2-1, with 11 bases matching TRBD2. CDR3 size: 17 residues. The germline gives CDR1 SEHNR, CDR2 FQNEAQ (reference sequence). V trimming: 2 bases; J trimming: 6 bases; junction bases outside the gene matches: 9. The CDR3 loop reads CASSLPLTSGKTNEQFF. CDR3 coding DNA: TGTGCCAGCAGCTTACCCCTGACTAGCGGGAAAACCAATGAGCAGTTCTTC.

V gene TRBV10-3 combines with J gene TRBJ2-5; D is unresolved. The DNA end lines up better with TRBJ2-7; the J call may be wrong. There are 11 residues in the CDR3. In germline, CDR1 is ENHRY, CDR2 SYGVKD. CDR3 protein: CAISEFYEQYF. The CDR3 DNA reads as TGTGCCATCAGTGAATTCTACGAGCAGTACTTC.

V is TRBV5-1 and J is TRBJ2-2; D call uncertain. Germline V gene lookup returns CDR1 SGHRS and CDR2 YFSETQ. The length of the CDR3 is 11 residues. The germline V and J ends were trimmed by 6 bases and 3 bases, with 3 bases remaining between them. The CDR3 sequence: CASTDTGELFF. The CDR3 nucleotides read TGCGCCAGCACCGACACCGGGGAGCTGTTTTTT. Variable domain in full (rest from reference TRBV5-1 and TRBJ2-2): KAGVTQTPRYLIKTRGQQVTLSCSPISGHRSVSWYQQTPGQGLQFLFEYFSETQRNKGNFPGRFSGRQFSNSRSEMNVSTLELGDSALYLCASTDTGELFFGEGSRLTVL.

V and J are TRBV4-3 and TRBJ2-7; 8 bases line up with TRBD1. The CDR3 loop spans 16 amino acids. V trimming: 1 base; J trimming: 3 bases; junction bases outside the gene matches: 8. Germline CDR1 and CDR2: LGHNA and YSLEER. The CDR3 is CASSQGPTGVSYEQYF. The CDR3 DNA reads as TGCGCCAGCAGCCAAGGCCCGACAGGGGTAAGCTACGAGCAGTACTTC.

J is TRBJ1-1 and V is TRBV27; D perhaps matches TRBD1 (6 bases). Trimming removed 7 bases from V and 1 base from J, with 13 bases in between. The CDR3 runs to 14 residues. Germline V gives CDR1 MNHEY, CDR2 SMNVEV (reference sequence). The CDR3 sequence is CASTAARGNTEAFF. CDR3 nucleotides: TGTGCCAGCACAGCAGCCAGGGGGAACACTGAAGCTTTCTTT.

The chain combines TRBV27 with TRBJ2-3, with TRBD2 matching over 15 bases. J lost 2 bases, V lost 8 bases, and 5 bases had no gene match. Per the germline V gene, CDR1 is MNHEY and CDR2 is SMNVEV (reference sequence). This CDR3 region has 16 residues. This CDR3 reads CASRGTSGRTTDTQYF. The CDR3 bases are TGTGCCAGCCGCGGGACTAGCGGGAGGACCACAGATACGCAGTATTTT.

The chain couples TRBV18 to TRBJ2-6, with 10 positions matching TRBD1. This CDR3 region has 18 residues. The germline V gene encodes CDR1 KGHSH and CDR2 LQKENI. V lost 3 bases and J lost 1; bases outside the gene matches: 6. The CDR3: CASSPTGTGVSGANVLTF. The CDR3 DNA reads as TGTGCCAGCTCACCTACCGGGACAGGGGTTTCTGGGGCCAACGTCCTGACTTTC.

J is TRBJ2-3 and V is TRBV7-6; perhaps TRBD1 as D (5 bases). V lost 5 bases and J 0 bases, leaving 18 bases between the germline ends. This CDR3 is 17 amino acids long. The germline V gene encodes CDR1 SGHVS and CDR2 FNYEAQ. DNA for the CDR3: TGTGCCAGCAGCCCTACCCGAACAGGCACTAGCACAGATACGCAGTATTTT. Protein: CASSPTRTGTSTDTQYF.

The chain has TRBV6-5 and TRBJ2-2, with unresolved D. V lost 6 bases and J 3 bases, leaving 11 bases between the germline ends. Per germline, CDR1 MNHEY and CDR2 SVGAGI. The CDR3 covers 14 residues. Here the CDR3 DNA reads TGTGCCAGCAGGTCTAGGTTCGACACCGGGGAGCTGTTTTTT. It encodes CASRSRFDTGELFF.